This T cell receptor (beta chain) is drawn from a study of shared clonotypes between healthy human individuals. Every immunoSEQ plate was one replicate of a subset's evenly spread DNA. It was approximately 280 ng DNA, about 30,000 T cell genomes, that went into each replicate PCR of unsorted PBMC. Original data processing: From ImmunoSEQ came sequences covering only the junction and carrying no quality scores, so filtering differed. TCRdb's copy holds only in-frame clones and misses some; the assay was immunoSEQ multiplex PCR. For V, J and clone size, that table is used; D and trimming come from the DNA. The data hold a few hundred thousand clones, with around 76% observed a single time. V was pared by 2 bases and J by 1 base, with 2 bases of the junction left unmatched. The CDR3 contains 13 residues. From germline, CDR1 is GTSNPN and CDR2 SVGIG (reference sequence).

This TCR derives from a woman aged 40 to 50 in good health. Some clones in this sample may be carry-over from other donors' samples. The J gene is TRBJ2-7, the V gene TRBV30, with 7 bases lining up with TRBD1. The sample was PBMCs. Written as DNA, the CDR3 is TGTGCCTGGAGTAAGGGACAGTCCTACGAGCAGTACTTC. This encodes CAWSKGQSYEQYF.